This is a list of T cell receptor beta chains from one sample in a study of radiotherapy plus CTLA-4 blockade in lung cancer. Sequencing used immunoSEQ multiplex PCR; TCRdb keeps in-frame clones, though not all of them. The sample holds 70,000 to 95,000 clones, roughly four fifths seen once. The sample consisted of peripheral blood, taken from a patient treated with radiotherapy plus ipilimumab. The receptor set was obtained from a human donor with non-small cell lung cancer that progressed on radiotherapy plus ipilimumab. Both conserved end residues are part of each CDR3. D genes are given only for firm matches. Rows give clone size only sometimes, using once, few, many, or a class for an expanded clone.

>NA|TRBV15|TRBJ2-7|NA
CATSRNLGTAGTYEQYF
TGTGCCACCAGCAGAAACCTGGGGACTGCCGGGACCTACGAGCAGTACTTC
>NA|TRBV18|TRBJ2-7|NA
CASSPLATAYEQYF
TGTGCCAGCTCACCACTCGCCACCGCCTACGAGCAGTACTTC
>NA|TRBV15|TRBJ2-1|NA
CATSWDSWRNEQFF
TGTGCCACCAGCTGGGACTCCTGGAGGAATGAGCAGTTCTTC
>NA|TRBV6-5|TRBJ1-5|few
CASSGQQNQPQHF
TGTGCCAGCTCGGGACAACAAAATCAGCCCCAGCATTTT
>TRBD1|TRBV4-1|TRBJ1-2|NA
CASSQGEGAYGYTF
TGCGCCAGCAGCCAAGGCGAGGGGGCCTATGGCTACACCTTC
>TRBD1|TRBV27|TRBJ1-2|NA
CASILLAGQGSPFYGYTF
TGTGCCAGCATCCTCCTCGCGGGACAGGGTAGTCCCTTCTATGGCTACACCTTC
>TRBD1|TRBV27|TRBJ1-2|NA
CASSLTSGTGSPYGYTF
TGTGCCAGCAGCCTTACCTCCGGGACAGGGAGCCCTTATGGCTACACCTTC
>NA|TRBV15|TRBJ2-5|few
CATSRVHGGETQYF
TGTGCCACCAGCAGAGTTCACGGAGGAGAGACCCAGTACTTC
>NA|TRBV9|TRBJ2-7|NA
CASSPLAAPGDEQYF
TGTGCCAGCAGCCCCCTTGCGGCCCCCGGTGACGAGCAGTACTTC
>NA|TRBV6-1|TRBJ1-4|few
CASRPGRVGEKLFF
TGTGCCAGCAGGCCCGGTCGGGTTGGTGAAAAACTGTTTTTT
>TRBD2|TRBV9|TRBJ2-3|few
CASSVVGLADTQYF
TGTGCCAGCAGCGTAGTGGGACTAGCAGATACGCAGTATTTT
>TRBD1|TRBV6-6|TRBJ1-2|NA
CASSYGTGNYGYTF
TGTGCCAGCAGTTACGGGACAGGGAACTATGGCTACACCTTC
>TRBD1|TRBV5-1|TRBJ1-1|NA
CASRLGQGNMNTEAFF
TGCGCCAGCAGATTGGGACAGGGGAATATGAACACTGAAGCTTTCTTT
>TRBD1|TRBV7-9|TRBJ1-2|NA
CASSLEGGLEGYTF
TGTGCCAGCAGCTTAGAAGGGGGCTTGGAGGGCTACACCTTC
>TRBD1|TRBV9|TRBJ2-3|NA
CASSLRQGSTDTQYF
TGTGCCAGCAGCCTAAGACAGGGGAGCACAGATACGCAGTATTTT
>NA|TRBV6-5|TRBJ1-6|NA
CASSSMGLNSPLHF
TGTGCCAGCAGTTCAATGGGACTTAATTCACCCCTCCACTTT
>TRBD2|TRBV5-1|TRBJ2-7|NA
CASKSSGSGYEQYF
TGCGCCAGCAAATCTAGCGGGAGTGGGTACGAGCAGTACTTC
>NA|TRBV2|TRBJ1-2|NA
CASSEGRAYGYTF
TGTGCCAGCAGTGAGGGGAGGGCCTATGGCTACACCTTC
>NA|TRBV5-1|TRBJ1-2|NA
CASSLDRQTNGYTF
TGCGCCAGCAGCTTGGACAGGCAGACGAATGGCTACACCTTC
>NA|TRBV29-1|TRBJ2-3|NA
CSAKKGYTDTQYF
TGCAGCGCCAAGAAGGGCTACACAGATACGCAGTATTTT
>NA|TRBV4-3|TRBJ1-4|NA
CASSQDTQLGMSKLFF
TGCGCCAGCAGCCAAGATACGCAGCTGGGAATGAGTAAACTGTTTTTT
>TRBD1|TRBV2|TRBJ2-7|few
CASSHTGTGRYEQYF
TGTGCCAGCAGTCATACAGGGACAGGGAGGTACGAGCAGTACTTC